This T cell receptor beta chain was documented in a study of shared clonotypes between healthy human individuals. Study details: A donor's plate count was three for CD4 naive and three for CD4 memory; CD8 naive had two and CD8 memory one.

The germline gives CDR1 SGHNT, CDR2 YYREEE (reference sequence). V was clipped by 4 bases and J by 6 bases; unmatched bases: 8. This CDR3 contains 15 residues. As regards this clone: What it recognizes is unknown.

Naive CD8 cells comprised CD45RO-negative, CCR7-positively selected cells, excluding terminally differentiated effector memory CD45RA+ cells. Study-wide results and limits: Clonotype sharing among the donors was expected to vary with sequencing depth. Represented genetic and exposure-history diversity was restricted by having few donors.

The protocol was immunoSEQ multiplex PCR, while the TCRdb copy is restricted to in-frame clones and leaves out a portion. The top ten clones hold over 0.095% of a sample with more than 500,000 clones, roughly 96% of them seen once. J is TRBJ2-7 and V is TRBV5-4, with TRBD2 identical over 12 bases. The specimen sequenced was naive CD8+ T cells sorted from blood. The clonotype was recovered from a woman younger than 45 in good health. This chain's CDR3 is CASSTSSGRAGEQYF. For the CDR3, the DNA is TGTGCCAGCAGCACCTCTAGCGGGAGGGCCGGCGAGCAGTACTTC.